Listed below are T cell receptor beta chains from one sample, sequenced in a study of graft-versus-host responses after intestinal transplantation. Which antigens these TCRs recognize remains unknown. TCRdb's table, derived via immunoSEQ multiplex PCR, lists solely in-frame clones and lacks some. The repertoire holds over 100,000 clones, with roughly 93% as singletons. Sequences were derived from unstimulated CD8+ T cells sorted from spleen or lymph node cells, sampled before transplant. The receptor set was obtained from a human donor who was the organ donor for an intestinal transplant. The CDR3 runs from the conserved cysteine through the conserved F or W.

TRBV10-2 CAIDPSGRANEQFF
TRBV4-3 CASSQDRLLNTEAFF
TRBV4-1 CASSQVGANEQFF
TRBV19 CASSHPSADGYGYTF
TRBV5-1 CASSFYGGPDTQYF
TRBV27 CASSLYGTGGRQPQHF
TRBV4-2 CASSLEGNTEAFF
TRBV28 CASSLYPRGLAGAQFF
TRBV9 CASSVEGEGRNEQFF
TRBV28 CASSFKLTDTQYF